This T cell receptor (beta chain) was identified during a study of T cell repertoires in cytomegalovirus infection (dated by TCRdb to between 2017 and 2020). For context, the study as a whole: The HLA type of each donor mattered for the analysis, because public TCR beta signatures pointed to carriage of CMV infection along with the matching HLA type.

Beyond this particular receptor, the publication reports: In both this cohort and an independent roughly 330-donor cohort, the cumulative frequency of public TCR beta family members distinguished carriers of CMV infection plus the relevant HLA type. The ex vivo response was dominated by HLA-C-restricted CMV-specific TCR beta clonotypes, which also provided the single most frequent clonotype in two of eight donors.

Taken from cysteine to phenylalanine, the CDR3 has 15 residues. The kept DNA is CDR3 alone, 45 bases in frame from the first base. According to the germline V gene (reference sequence), CDR1 reads SEHNR and CDR2 reads FQNEAQ. Trimming leaves V shorter by 5 bases and J shorter by 2 bases, with the junction holding 9 bases beyond the gene matches. The sequencer listed for this sample is Illumina HiSeq 1500. Using fastp at Q25 and MiXCR, TCRdb reprocessed the public reads and kept productive beta chains. Records with the same CDR3 protein are collapsed into one entry carrying the most frequent genes and DNA. The table for this sample lists around 740,000 distinct CDR3 sequences; 35% of them were counted only once. The ten largest clones add up to around 2.8% of the sample. Concerning this clonotype: Its antigen remains undetermined. No clone much larger than this one lies a single base away; base qualities are absent.

Sequenced material: PBMCs. The V gene is TRBV7-9 and the J gene is TRBJ2-7, and 7 junction bases match TRBD1. This TCR was recovered from a human donor in good health (CMV status not recorded). Some clones in this sample may be carry-over from other donors' samples. The CDR3 here reads CASSTESGQTYEQYF. The DNA sequence follows: TGTGCCAGCAGCACTGAGTCGGGACAGACCTACGAGCAGTACTTC.